Below, 13 T cell receptor beta chains from the same sample are listed, as sequenced in a study of T cells after yellow fever vaccination. MiXCR was run by TCRdb on the 5' RACE reads, yielding one entry per CDR3 protein. This sample has hundreds of thousands of distinct CDR3 sequences, with less than 9.5% found just once. This specimen consisted of CD4+ T cells sorted from PBMCs, obtained 5 days after the yellow fever booster vaccination. These receptors all stem from a man aged 18-30 years who received the YFV17D yellow fever vaccine.

The sample holds a few counts of this clonotype. The chain carries TRBV12-3 or TRBV12-4 and TRBJ1-2, with D uncertain. The CDR3 is 12 residues long. V lost 1 base and J 4 bases, leaving 4 bases between the germline ends. The CDR3 nucleotides are TGTGCCAGCAGTTTAGGGGCCTATGGCTACACCTTC. It codes for CASSLGAYGYTF.

This clonotype was seen more than once but under ten times. The chain is built from TRBV7-2 and TRBJ2-1, with TRBD2 matching over 9 bases. The CDR3 contains 17 residues. The junction had 11 bases not matched to a gene; V was cut back by 4 bases and J by 4 bases. Germline V lookup: CDR1 SGHTA, CDR2 FQGNSA. The CDR3 loop is CASSSLERRGGYNEQFF. The CDR3 DNA is TGTGCCAGCAGCTCGCTGGAGAGGCGGGGGGGTTACAATGAGCAGTTCTTC.

This clonotype has ten or more counts. The genes are TRBV5-4 and TRBJ2-7; D might be TRBD1 (7 bases). The CDR3 extends over 15 amino acids. Germline V CDR1 and CDR2: SGHNT, YYREEE (reference sequence). V gave up 4 bases and J gave up 3 bases, with 17 bases separating them. This chain's CDR3 is CASSRTNRGGYEQYF. CDR3 DNA: TGTGCCAGCAGCCGGACTAACAGGGGAGGCTACGAGCAGTACTTC.

This clonotype showed up many times. V and J are TRBV5-1 and TRBJ1-1, with D tentatively TRBD1 (5 bases). The CDR3 extends over 15 amino acids. V was clipped by 4 bases and J by 4 bases, with 17 bases between them. Germline assignment: CDR1 SGHRS and CDR2 YFSETQ. The CDR3 DNA sequence: TGCGCCAGCAGCACTATCTTCTCCGGGGGCACTGAAGCTTTCTTT. Encoded protein: CASSTIFSGGTEAFF. Together with reference TRBV5-1 and TRBJ1-1, the CDR3 gives the full variable domain: KAGVTQTPRYLIKTRGQQVTLSCSPISGHRSVSWYQQTPGQGLQFLFEYFSETQRNKGNFPGRFSGRQFSNSRSEMNVSTLELGDSALYLCASSTIFSGGTEAFFGQGTRLTVV.

The chain employs TRBV9 and TRBJ2-1; D possibly corresponds to TRBD2 (6 bases). There are 15 residues in the CDR3. The germline V gene encodes CDR1 SGDLS and CDR2 YYNGEE. V shed 4 bases and J shed 6 bases, with 17 bases lying between them. CDR3 residues: CASSPRGAPLNEQFF. The CDR3 DNA reads as TGTGCCAGCAGCCCCCGCGGGGCCCCCCTCAATGAGCAGTTCTTC.

The chain carries TRBV20-1 and TRBJ1-2; 12 bases match TRBD1. CDR1 and CDR2 from the germline V gene are DFQATT and SNEGSKA (reference sequence). This CDR3 has 16 amino acids. V lost 6 bases to trimming and J lost 4 bases; unmatched junction nucleotides: 12. CDR3 nucleotide sequence: TGCAGTGCCCCCGCGGGACAGGGGGCGCGGGGCTATGGCTACACCTTC. Residues: CSAPAGQGARGYGYTF.

CDR3 DNA: TGCGCCAGCAGCCAAGTTATCGGGACAGAGAGCTACAATGAGCAGTTCTTC. Its protein product is CASSQVIGTESYNEQFF. The chain joins TRBV4-1 to TRBJ2-1; 7 bases line up with TRBD1. There are 17 residues in the CDR3. The V gene's germline CDR1 is MGHRA and CDR2 YSYEKL. The V and J ends lost 1 base and 3 bases, in that order; junction bases with no gene match: 9.

In its sample, this clonotype was seen a few times. This rearrangement joins TRBV12-3 or TRBV12-4 to TRBJ1-1; TRBD1 aligns across 8 bases. The V segment lost 5 bases and the J segment 5 bases; nucleotides outside the gene matches: 7. This CDR3 is built from 14 residues. CDR3: CASSKDRGWTEAFF. As DNA, the CDR3 is TGTGCCAGCAGTAAAGACAGGGGATGGACTGAAGCTTTCTTT.

This clonotype has more than one count but fewer than ten. This chain connects TRBV4-3 to TRBJ2-1; 10 bases are a match to TRBD2. The CDR3 contains 16 residues. CDR1 LGHNA and CDR2 YSLEER come from the germline V gene. V was pared by 4 bases and J by 4 bases, with 7 bases of the junction left unmatched. The CDR3 protein is CASSRLLAGGYNEQFF. CDR3 in DNA: TGCGCCAGCAGCCGCCTCTTAGCGGGGGGTTACAATGAGCAGTTCTTC.

The table lists this clonotype with a few counts. The V gene is TRBV19, the J gene TRBJ2-1; D is possibly TRBD1 (6 bases). The V end was cut by 4 bases, the J end by 8 bases, with 12 bases between. The CDR3 loop spans 13 amino acids. Germline CDR1 and CDR2: LNHDA and SQIVND (reference sequence). The CDR3 sequence: CASSSWTADEQFF. In DNA, the CDR3 is TGTGCCAGTAGTAGTTGGACAGCCGATGAGCAGTTCTTC.

Only a few counts were recorded for this clonotype. The gene calls are TRBV20-1 and TRBJ1-2, with 10 bases aligning to TRBD1. The CDR3 sequence is 13 residues long. From germline, CDR1 is DFQATT and CDR2 SNEGSKA (reference sequence). The CDR3 here is CRAWGQGYYGYTF. Written as DNA, the CDR3 is TGCAGAGCATGGGGACAGGGGTACTATGGCTACACCTTC.

The chain joins TRBV20-1 to TRBJ2-7; 8 bases map to TRBD2. The germline gives CDR1 DFQATT, CDR2 SNEGSKA (reference sequence). With V trimmed by 2 bases and J by 2 bases, 5 bases remained unmatched. This CDR3 has 14 amino acids. CDR3 coding DNA: TGCAGTGCTAGAAATGCGGGGGGTCCCTACGAGCAGTACGTC. Translation: CSARNAGGPYEQYV.

This clonotype showed up just a few times. The V call is TRBV29-1, the J call TRBJ2-3, with D possibly being TRBD1 (6 bases). CDR1 and CDR2 (germline): SQVTM, ANQGSEA. The CDR3 loop spans 13 amino acids. The V end was cut by 5 bases, the J end by 4 bases, with 13 bases between. The CDR3 here is CSVCTGSADTQYF. CDR3 sequence (DNA): TGCAGCGTTTGTACAGGGAGCGCAGATACGCAGTATTTT.